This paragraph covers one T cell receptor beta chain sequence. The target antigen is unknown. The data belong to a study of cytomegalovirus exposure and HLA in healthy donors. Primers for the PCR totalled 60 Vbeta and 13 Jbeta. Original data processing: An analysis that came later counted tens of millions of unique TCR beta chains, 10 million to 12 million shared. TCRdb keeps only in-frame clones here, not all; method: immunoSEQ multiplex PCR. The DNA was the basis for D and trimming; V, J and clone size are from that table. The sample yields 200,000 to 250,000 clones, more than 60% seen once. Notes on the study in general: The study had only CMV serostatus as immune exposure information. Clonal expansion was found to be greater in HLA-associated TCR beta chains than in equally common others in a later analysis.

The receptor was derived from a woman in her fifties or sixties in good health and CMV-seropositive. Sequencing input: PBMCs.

CDR3 sequence (DNA): TGTGCCAGCAGCTTAGGGGAGACTAGGGAGACCCAGTACTTC. The encoded protein is CASSLGETRETQYF. The V call is TRBV11-2, the J call TRBJ2-5; D possibly corresponds to TRBD2 (6 bases). V lost 1 base, J lost 5 bases, and 11 bases lay in between. This CDR3 spans 14 amino acids. Germline values: CDR1 SGHAT, CDR2 FQNNGV. Full variable domain (rest looked up from reference TRBV11-2 and TRBJ2-5): EAGVAQSPRYKIIEKRQSVAFWCNPISGHATLYWYQQILGQGPKLLIQFQNNGVVDDSQLPKDRFSAERLKGVDSTLKIQPAKLEDSAVYLCASSLGETRETQYFGPGTRLLVL.